A single sample is the source of the 14 T cell receptor beta chains below, sequenced in a study of cytomegalovirus exposure and HLA in healthy donors. With 60 Vbeta and 13 Jbeta primers, the PCR was carried out. Some clones are missing from TCRdb's copy, which holds only in-frame ones; the method was immunoSEQ multiplex PCR. The sample lists about 190,000 clones; about 77% were seen once. The sample consisted of PBMCs. The receptors here all came from a man younger than 45 in good health and CMV-seropositive.

This sequence joins TRBV11-1 and TRBJ2-7; D possibly corresponds to TRBD1 (5 bases). Germline CDR1 reads SGHAT; CDR2 reads FQDESV (reference sequence). The V and J ends lost 1 base and 3 bases respectively, with 10 bases between them. The CDR3 consists of 14 residues. CDR3 loop: CASSLGQGHYEQYF. The DNA of the CDR3 is TGTGCCAGCAGCTTAGGCCAGGGCCACTACGAGCAGTACTTC.

CDR3 in amino acids: CASSSTGSYNEQFF. In DNA, the CDR3 is TGTGCCAGCAGCTCAACAGGTTCCTACAATGAGCAGTTCTTC. The V gene is TRBV5-4, the J gene TRBJ2-1; the D gene is possibly TRBD1 (5 bases). Per germline, CDR1 SGHNT and CDR2 YYREEE (reference sequence). V dropped 3 bases and J dropped 1 base, with 8 bases sitting between them. This CDR3 comprises 14 residues.

Only a few counts were recorded for this clone. This chain links TRBV28 with TRBJ1-2; D may be TRBD1 (6 bases). The CDR3 runs 13 residues. Germline V gene data show CDR1 as MDHEN and CDR2 as SYDVKM. As DNA, the CDR3 is TGTGCTATCTCGGGGGGGCAAGTTTATGGCTACACCTTC. This codes for CAISGGQVYGYTF.

In this sample, this clone turned up once. Germline is not matched at one junction end, which may reflect a read error. J is TRBJ1-2 and V is TRBV5-1; a possible D gene is TRBD1 (5 bases). The CDR3 has 14 amino acids. Germline CDR1 and CDR2: SGHRS and YFSETQ. Written as DNA, the CDR3 is TGCGCCAGCAACTTGGGACTTACTAACTATGGCTACACCTTC. It yields the protein CASNLGLTNYGYTF.

The chain employs TRBV18 and TRBJ1-1, with 8 bases identical to TRBD1. Germline assignment: CDR1 KGHSH and CDR2 LQKENI. V was clipped by 3 bases and J by 0 bases; unmatched bases: 3. CDR3 length equals 15 residues. The CDR3 region is CASSPDRALNTEAFF. For the CDR3, the DNA is TGTGCCAGCTCACCGGACAGGGCCCTGAACACTGAAGCTTTCTTT.

The V gene is TRBV9, the J gene TRBJ2-7; the match to TRBD1 covers 9 bases. V shed 4 bases and J 3 bases; nucleotides not matched to a gene: 8. Germline V CDR1 and CDR2: SGDLS, YYNGEE. There are 15 residues in the CDR3. The CDR3 loop is CASSMGQGRSYEQYF. CDR3 DNA sequence: TGTGCCAGCAGCATGGGACAGGGTAGGAGCTACGAGCAGTACTTC.

The chain couples TRBV9 to TRBJ1-1; TRBD1 is a possible D gene (5 bases). Between the trimmed V and J ends, which lost 0 bases and 6 bases, there was a span of 9 bases. Looked up from germline, CDR1 is SGDLS and CDR2 is YYNGEE. The length of the CDR3 is 13 residues. The CDR3 region is CASSVAQGAEAFF. The CDR3 DNA reads TGTGCCAGCAGCGTAGCCCAGGGCGCTGAAGCTTTCTTT. Drawing the rest from reference TRBV9 and TRBJ1-1, the complete variable domain is DSGVTQTPKHLITATGQRVTLRCSPRSGDLSVYWYQQSLDQGLQFLIQYYNGEERAKGNILERFSAQQFPDLHSELNLSSLELGDSALYFCASSVAQGAEAFFGQGTRLTVV.

V gene TRBV9 combines with J gene TRBJ2-5, with 7 nucleotides matching TRBD2. Germline trimming cut 1 base from V and 10 bases from J; bases unmatched to any gene: 10. Germline values: CDR1 SGDLS, CDR2 YYNGEE. The CDR3 extends over 14 amino acids. The CDR3 is CASSVSVAGVVQYF. The CDR3 bases are TGTGCCAGCAGCGTAAGCGTGGCGGGGGTTGTCCAGTACTTC.

This chain uses TRBV10-3 with TRBJ2-3; D is ambiguous. The CDR3 is 13 amino acids. The germline V gene encodes CDR1 ENHRY and CDR2 SYGVKD. The ends were cut back, 4 bases at V and 2 bases at J, with 7 bases in the middle. CDR3 amino acids: CAISGSFTDTQYF. In DNA form, the CDR3 reads TGTGCCATCAGTGGGTCCTTCACAGATACGCAGTATTTT.

The chain employs TRBV10-3 and TRBJ2-5, with 12 bases fitting TRBD2. This CDR3 has 17 residues. CDR1 ENHRY and CDR2 SYGVKD come from the germline V gene. Trimming at V came to 6 bases and at J to 3 bases, leaving 11 bases not matched to a gene. CDR3 residues: CAISAKATSGGKETQYF. The CDR3, as DNA: TGTGCCATCAGCGCGAAAGCTACTAGCGGGGGGAAAGAGACCCAGTACTTC.

The chain carries TRBV27 and TRBJ1-3, with D hard to call. Trimming left V 3 bases short and J 0 bases short, with 12 bases between. The CDR3 runs to 16 residues. Looked up from germline, CDR1 is MNHEY and CDR2 is SMNVEV (reference sequence). The CDR3 region is CASSLGGLLSGNTIYF. For the CDR3, the DNA is TGTGCCAGCAGTTTGGGAGGGTTACTCTCTGGAAACACCATATATTTT.

The V and J genes are TRBV2 and TRBJ2-5, with 11 bases that match TRBD1. Germline CDR1 SNHLY, CDR2 FYNNEI. Trimming cost V 8 bases and J 4 bases; bases outside gene matches: 3. This CDR3 comprises 13 residues. In nucleotides, the CDR3 is TGTGCCAGCGGGGACAGGGGGAGAGAGACCCAGTACTTC. Translated, it gives CASGDRGRETQYF.

V gene TRBV4-3 combines with J gene TRBJ2-3; TRBD2 matches 7 bases. CDR1 is LGHNA, CDR2 YSLEER, per germline. J lost 0 bases, V lost 3 bases, and 6 bases had no gene match. The CDR3 sequence is 16 residues long. DNA of the CDR3: TGCGCCAGCAGCCAGGGCGGGAGTCCCAGCACAGATACGCAGTATTTT. Its protein is CASSQGGSPSTDTQYF.

The chain combines TRBV5-1 with TRBJ2-1; 8 bases fit TRBD2. V lost 2 bases to trimming and J lost 1 base; unmatched junction nucleotides: 2. This CDR3 is 15 amino acids long. Germline V lookup: CDR1 SGHRS, CDR2 YFSETQ. In nucleotides, the CDR3 is TGCGCCAGCAGCTTAGCGGGAGTATCCTACAATGAGCAGTTCTTC. As protein: CASSLAGVSYNEQFF.